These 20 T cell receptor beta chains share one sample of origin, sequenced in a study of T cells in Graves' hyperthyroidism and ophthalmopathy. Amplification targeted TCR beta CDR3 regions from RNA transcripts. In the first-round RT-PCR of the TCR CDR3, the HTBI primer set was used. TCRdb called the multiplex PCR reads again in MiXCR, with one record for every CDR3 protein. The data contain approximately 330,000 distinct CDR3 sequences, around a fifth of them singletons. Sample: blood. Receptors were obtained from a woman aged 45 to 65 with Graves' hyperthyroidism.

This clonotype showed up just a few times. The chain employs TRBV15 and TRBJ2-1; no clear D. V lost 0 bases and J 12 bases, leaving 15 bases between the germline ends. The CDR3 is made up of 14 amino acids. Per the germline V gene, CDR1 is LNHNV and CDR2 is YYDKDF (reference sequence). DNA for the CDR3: TGTGCCACCAGCAGAGATAAGACCCAAAGGGTGCAGTTCTTC. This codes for CATSRDKTQRVQFF.

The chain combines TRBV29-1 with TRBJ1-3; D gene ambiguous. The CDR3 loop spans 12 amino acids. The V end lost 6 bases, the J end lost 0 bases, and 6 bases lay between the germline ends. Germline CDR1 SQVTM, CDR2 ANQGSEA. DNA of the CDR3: TGCAGCGTCGGGAGCTCTGGAAACACCATATATTTT. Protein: CSVGSSGNTIYF.

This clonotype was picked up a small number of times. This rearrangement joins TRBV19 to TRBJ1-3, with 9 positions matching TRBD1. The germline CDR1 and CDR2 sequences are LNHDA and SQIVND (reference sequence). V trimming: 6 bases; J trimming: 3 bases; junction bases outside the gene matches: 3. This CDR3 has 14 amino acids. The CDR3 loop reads CASRQGAYGNTIYF. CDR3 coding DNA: TGTGCCAGTAGACAGGGGGCATATGGAAACACCATATATTTT.

CDR3 sequence: CSARAGGASGELFF. For the CDR3, the DNA is TGCAGTGCTAGAGCCGGGGGGGCATCCGGGGAGCTGTTTTTT. The V and J genes are TRBV20-1 and TRBJ2-2; 8 nucleotides align to TRBD2. Germline CDR1 is DFQATT and CDR2 is SNEGSKA (reference sequence). This CDR3 region has 14 residues. V dropped 1 base and J dropped 6; count of bases not matched to a gene: 4.

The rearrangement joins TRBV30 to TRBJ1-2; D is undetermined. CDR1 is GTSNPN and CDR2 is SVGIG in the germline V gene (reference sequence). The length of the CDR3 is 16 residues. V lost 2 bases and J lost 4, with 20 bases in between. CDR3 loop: CAWSRGHLREPYGYTF. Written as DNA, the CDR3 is TGTGCCTGGAGTAGAGGGCATCTCAGAGAACCCTATGGCTACACCTTC.

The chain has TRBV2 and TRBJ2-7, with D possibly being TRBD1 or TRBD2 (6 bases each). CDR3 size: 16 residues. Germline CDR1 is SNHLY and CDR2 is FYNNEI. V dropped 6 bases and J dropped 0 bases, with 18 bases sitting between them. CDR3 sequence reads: CASRGGGRTVSYEQYF. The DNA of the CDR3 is TGTGCCAGCAGGGGGGGCGGGCGAACTGTCTCCTACGAGCAGTACTTC.

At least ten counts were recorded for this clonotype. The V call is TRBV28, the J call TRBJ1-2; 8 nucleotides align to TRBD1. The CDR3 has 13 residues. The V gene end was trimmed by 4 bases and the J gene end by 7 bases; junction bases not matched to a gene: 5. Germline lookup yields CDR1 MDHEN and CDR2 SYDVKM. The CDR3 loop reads CASSSGQGGGYTF. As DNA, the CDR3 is TGTGCCAGCAGTTCCGGACAGGGAGGTGGCTACACCTTC.

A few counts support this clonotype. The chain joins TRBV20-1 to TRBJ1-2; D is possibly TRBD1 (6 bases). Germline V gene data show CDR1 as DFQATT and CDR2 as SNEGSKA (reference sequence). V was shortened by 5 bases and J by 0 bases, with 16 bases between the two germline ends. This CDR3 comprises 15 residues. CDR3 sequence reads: CSAQRVTGSNYGYTF. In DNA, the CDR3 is TGCAGTGCTCAAAGGGTTACAGGGTCTAACTATGGCTACACCTTC.

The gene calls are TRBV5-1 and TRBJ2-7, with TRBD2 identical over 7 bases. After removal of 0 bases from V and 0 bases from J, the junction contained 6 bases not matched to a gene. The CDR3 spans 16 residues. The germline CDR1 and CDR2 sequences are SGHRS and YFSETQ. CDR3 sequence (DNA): TGCGCCAGCAGCTTGGCGGGCGGGAGCCACTCCTACGAGCAGTACTTC. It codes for CASSLAGGSHSYEQYF.

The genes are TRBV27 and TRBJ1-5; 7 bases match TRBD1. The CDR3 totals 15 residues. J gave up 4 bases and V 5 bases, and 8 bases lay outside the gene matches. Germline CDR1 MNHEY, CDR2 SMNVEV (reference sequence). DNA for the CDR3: TGTGCCAGCAGTATAAGGGGACAGAGTAATCAGCCCCAGCATTTT. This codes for CASSIRGQSNQPQHF.

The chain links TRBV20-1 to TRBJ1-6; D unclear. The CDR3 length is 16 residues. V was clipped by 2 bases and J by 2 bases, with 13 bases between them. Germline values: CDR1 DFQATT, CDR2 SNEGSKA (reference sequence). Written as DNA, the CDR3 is TGCAGTGCTAGACCGGGGTTGCAAACCTATAATTCACCCCTCCACTTT. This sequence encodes CSARPGLQTYNSPLHF.

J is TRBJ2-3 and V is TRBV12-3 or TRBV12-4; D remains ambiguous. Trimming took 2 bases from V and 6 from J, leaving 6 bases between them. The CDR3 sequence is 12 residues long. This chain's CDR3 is CASSLWADTQYF. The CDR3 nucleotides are TGTGCCAGCAGTTTATGGGCCGATACGCAGTATTTT.

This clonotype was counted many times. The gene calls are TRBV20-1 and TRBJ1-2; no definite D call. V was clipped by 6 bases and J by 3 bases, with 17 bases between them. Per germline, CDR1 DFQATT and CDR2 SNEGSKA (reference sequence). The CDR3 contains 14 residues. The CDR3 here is CSAAPLTADYGYTF. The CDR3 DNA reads TGCAGTGCAGCACCCCTGACGGCGGACTATGGCTACACCTTC.

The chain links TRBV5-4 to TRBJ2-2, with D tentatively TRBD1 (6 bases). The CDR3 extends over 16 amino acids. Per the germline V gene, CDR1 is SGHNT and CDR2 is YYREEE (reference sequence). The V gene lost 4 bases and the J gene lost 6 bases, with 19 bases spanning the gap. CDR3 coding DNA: TGTGCCAGCAGCCGGTTCACAGGGAGAGGGGCCGGGGAGCTGTTTTTT. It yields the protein CASSRFTGRGAGELFF.

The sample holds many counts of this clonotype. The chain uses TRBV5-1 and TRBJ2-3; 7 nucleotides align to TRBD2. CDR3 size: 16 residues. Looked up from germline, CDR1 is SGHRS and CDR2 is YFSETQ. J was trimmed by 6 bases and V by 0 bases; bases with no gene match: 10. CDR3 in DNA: TGCGCCAGCAGCTTGGGGGGACTACCGACGGGGGATACGCAGTATTTT. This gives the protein CASSLGGLPTGDTQYF.

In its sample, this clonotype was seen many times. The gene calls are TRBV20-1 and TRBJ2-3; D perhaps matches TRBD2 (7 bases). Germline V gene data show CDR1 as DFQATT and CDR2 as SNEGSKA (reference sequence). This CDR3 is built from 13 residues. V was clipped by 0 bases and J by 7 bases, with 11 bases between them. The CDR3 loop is CSAREGGANTQYF. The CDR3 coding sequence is TGCAGTGCTAGAGAGGGGGGGGCAAATACGCAGTATTTT.

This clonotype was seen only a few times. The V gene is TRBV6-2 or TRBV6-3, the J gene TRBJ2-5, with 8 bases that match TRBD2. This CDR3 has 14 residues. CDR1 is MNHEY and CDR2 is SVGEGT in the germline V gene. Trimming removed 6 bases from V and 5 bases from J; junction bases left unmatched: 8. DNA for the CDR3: TGTGCCAGCAGGGGGAGCGGGGGCGGGGAGACCCAGTACTTC. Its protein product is CASRGSGGGETQYF.

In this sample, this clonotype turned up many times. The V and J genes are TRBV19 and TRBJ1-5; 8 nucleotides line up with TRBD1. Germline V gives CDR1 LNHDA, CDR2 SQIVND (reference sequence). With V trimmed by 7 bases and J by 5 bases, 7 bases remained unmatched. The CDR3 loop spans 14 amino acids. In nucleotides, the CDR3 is TGTGCCAGTAAAACGACAGGGGTGGATCAGCCCCAGCATTTT. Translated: CASKTTGVDQPQHF.

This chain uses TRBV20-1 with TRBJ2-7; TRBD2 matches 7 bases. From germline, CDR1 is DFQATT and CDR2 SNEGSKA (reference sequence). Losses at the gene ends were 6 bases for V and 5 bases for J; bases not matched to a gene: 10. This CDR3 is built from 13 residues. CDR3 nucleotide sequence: TGCAGTGCCCTAACGCTGCGGGAGAACGAGCAGTACTTC. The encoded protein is CSALTLRENEQYF.

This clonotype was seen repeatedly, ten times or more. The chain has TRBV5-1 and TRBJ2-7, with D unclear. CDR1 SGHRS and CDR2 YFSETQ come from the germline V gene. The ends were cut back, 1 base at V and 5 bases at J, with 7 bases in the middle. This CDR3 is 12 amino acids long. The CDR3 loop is CASSLLGNEQYF. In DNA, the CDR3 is TGCGCCAGCAGCTTGTTAGGGAACGAGCAGTACTTC.